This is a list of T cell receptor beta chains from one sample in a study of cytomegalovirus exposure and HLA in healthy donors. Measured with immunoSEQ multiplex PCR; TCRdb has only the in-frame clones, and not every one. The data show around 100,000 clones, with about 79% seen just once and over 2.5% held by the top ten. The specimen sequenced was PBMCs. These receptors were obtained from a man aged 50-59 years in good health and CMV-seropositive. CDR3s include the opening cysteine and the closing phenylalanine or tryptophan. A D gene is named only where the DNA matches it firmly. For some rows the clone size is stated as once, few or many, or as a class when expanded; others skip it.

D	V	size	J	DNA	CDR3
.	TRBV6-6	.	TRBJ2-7	TGTGCCAGTACCTTAAACGTCCAGGGTCCCTACGAGCAGTACTTC	CASTLNVQGPYEQYF
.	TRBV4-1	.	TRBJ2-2	TGCGCCAGCAGACAAGATAAGGGGGATACCGGGGAGCTGTTTTTT	CASRQDKGDTGELFF
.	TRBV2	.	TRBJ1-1	TGTGCCTCTGTGGGCGAGGCCCGGGGGAGAGCTTTCTTT	CASVGEARGRAFF
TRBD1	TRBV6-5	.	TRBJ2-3	TGTGCCAGCAGTTACGACAGGGAGGATACGCAGTATTTT	CASSYDREDTQYF
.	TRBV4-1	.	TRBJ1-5	TGCGCCAGCAGCCAAGATGATGGTAAAGGGGGAAGCAATCAGCCCCAGCATTTT	CASSQDDGKGGSNQPQHF
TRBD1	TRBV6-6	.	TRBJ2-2	TGTGCCAGCAGTCCAGGACAGGGGGTCACCGGGGAGCTGTTTTTT	CASSPGQGVTGELFF
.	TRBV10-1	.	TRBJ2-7	TGCGCCAGCAGTGGGGGCAGCTCCTACGAGCAGTACTTC	CASSGGSSYEQYF
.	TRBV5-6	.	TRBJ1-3	TGTGCCAGCAGCCATCCTAGCTGGAGCTCTGGAAACACCATATATTTT	CASSHPSWSSGNTIYF
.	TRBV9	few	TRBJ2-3	TGTGCCAGCAGCGTAGTAGGTAGCGGCGGTAGTTCAGATACGCAGTATTTT	CASSVVGSGGSSDTQYF
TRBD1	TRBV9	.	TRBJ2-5	TGTGCCAGCAGCGCAACGACAGGGGTAGGGTGGGAGACCCAGTACTTC	CASSATTGVGWETQYF
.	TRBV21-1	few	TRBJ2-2	TGTGCCAGCAGCAAAACTTTTGGGGGCGGGGGGGCCACCGGGGAGCTGTTTTTT	CASSKTFGGGGATGELFF
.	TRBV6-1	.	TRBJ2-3	TGTGCCAGCAGTGTAATACAGGGGACTAGCACAGATACGCAGTATTTT	CASSVIQGTSTDTQYF
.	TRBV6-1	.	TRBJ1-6	TGTGCCAGCCCCCAACCCTTATTACAAGATTCACCCCTCCACTTT	CASPQPLLQDSPLHF
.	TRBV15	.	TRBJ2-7	TGTGCCACCAGCCGACTCCTCGGGGTGGCCTACGAGCAGTACTTC	CATSRLLGVAYEQYF
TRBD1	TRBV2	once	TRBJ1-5	TGTGCCAGCAATCCGGACAGGGGAAATCAGCCCCAGCATTTT	CASNPDRGNQPQHF
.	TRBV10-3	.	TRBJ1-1	TGTGCCATCAGTGAAGGGGGTAACACTGAAGCTTTCTTT	CAISEGGNTEAFF
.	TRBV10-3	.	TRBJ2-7	TGTGCCATCAGTGATAGACTCGGGATGCATTCCTACGAGCAGTACTTC	CAISDRLGMHSYEQYF
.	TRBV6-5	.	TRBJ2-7	TGTGCCAGCAGGGGACTCGGGACGGCCTACTACGAGCAGTACTTC	CASRGLGTAYYEQYF
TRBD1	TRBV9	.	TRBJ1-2	TGTGCCAGCAGTAACGGAAAGACAGGGGGCGCCCCTAACTATGGCTACACCTTC	CASSNGKTGGAPNYGYTF
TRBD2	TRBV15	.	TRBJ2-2	TGTGCCACCAGCAGGGCCTCCGGGACTAGCCACACCGGGGAGCTGTTTTTT	CATSRASGTSHTGELFF
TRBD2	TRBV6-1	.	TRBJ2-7	TGTGCCAGCAGTGAGGCTAGCGGATCCTCCTACGAGCAGTACTTC	CASSEASGSSYEQYF
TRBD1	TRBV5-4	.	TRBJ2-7	TGTGCCAGCAGCTCCATTCGATTACAGGGGCACGAGCAGTACTTC	CASSSIRLQGHEQYF
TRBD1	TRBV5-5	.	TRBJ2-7	TGTGCCAGCAGCCGTGGACAGGGGATCGACGAGCAGTACTTC	CASSRGQGIDEQYF
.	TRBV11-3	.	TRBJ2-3	TGTGCCAGCAGCTCTAGCACAGATACGCAGTATTTT	CASSSSTDTQYF
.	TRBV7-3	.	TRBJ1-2	TGTGCCAGCAGCTTAATCCCGAGGTGGTTTTATGGCTACACCTTC	CASSLIPRWFYGYTF
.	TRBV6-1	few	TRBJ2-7	TGTGCCAGCAGTGGAAGTACCGGGACATGGGTTTACGAGCAGTACTTC	CASSGSTGTWVYEQYF
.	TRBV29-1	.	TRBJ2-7	TGCAGCGTTGAAGATTGGCGGGCCAACGAGCAGTACTTC	CSVEDWRANEQYF
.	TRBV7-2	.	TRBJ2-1	TGTGCCAGCCAATACTTCTACAATGAGCAGTTCTTC	CASQYFYNEQFF
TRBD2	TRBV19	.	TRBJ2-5	TGTGCCAGTAGTAGCCTAGCGGGGGGCCAAGAGACCCAGTACTTC	CASSSLAGGQETQYF
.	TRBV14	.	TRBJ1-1	TGTGCCAGCAGCCAAGAACGGGGGAAGGCTTTTGCTGAAGCTTTCTTT	CASSQERGKAFAEAFF
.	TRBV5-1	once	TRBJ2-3	TGCGCCAGCAGCTTGGGCATGAGGGCAAGTTTGGATGGAGATACGCAGTATTTT	CASSLGMRASLDGDTQYF
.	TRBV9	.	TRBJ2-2	TGTGCCAGCAGCCGTTTCACAGGGCAAACGAACACCGGGGAGCTGTTTTTT	CASSRFTGQTNTGELFF
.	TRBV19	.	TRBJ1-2	TGTGCCACTAGTCGTCTTCCGGGGCCCCAGGGGGGCTACACCTTC	CATSRLPGPQGGYTF
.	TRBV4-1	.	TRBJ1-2	TGCGCCAGCAGCCCACTACAACAGGACTATGGCTACACCTTC	CASSPLQQDYGYTF
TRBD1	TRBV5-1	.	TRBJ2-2	TGCGCCAGCAGCGCGGGACAGGGGGAGACCGGGGAGCTGTTTTTT	CASSAGQGETGELFF
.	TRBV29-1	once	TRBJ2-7	TGCAGCGTTGAAGATAGCCAGTCCTACGAGCAGTACTTC	CSVEDSQSYEQYF
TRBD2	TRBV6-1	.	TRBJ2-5	TGTGCCAGCAGTCGGACTAGCGGGGGCCAAGAGACCCAGTACTTC	CASSRTSGGQETQYF
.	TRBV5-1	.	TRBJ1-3	TGCGCCAGCAGCTTGGTCGGGGGGCTTGGAAACACCATATATTTT	CASSLVGGLGNTIYF
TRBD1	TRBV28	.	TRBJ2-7	TGTGCCAGCAGACCCTTCGACAGGGGGCGACCCTACGAGCAGTACTTC	CASRPFDRGRPYEQYF
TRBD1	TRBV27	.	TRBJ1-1	TGTGCCAGCAGTTTAAGGGGGCCCCTTGAAGCTTTCTTT	CASSLRGPLEAFF